The TCR beta chain under discussion was sequenced for a study of cytomegalovirus exposure and HLA in healthy donors (dated by TCRdb to about 2017). Context from the whole study: An earlier analysis of 587 of the donors reported around 280 Gb of sequence data and around 110 million unique TCR beta sequences obtained from about 179 million T cells. An early release that covered approximately 600 HLA-typed donors contained about 300 gigabases of sequencing data and 70 million to 100 million unique TCR sequences. Of the approximately 400 genotyped donors, 70% to 90% were placed in the genetic ancestry cluster associated with self-reported Caucasian donors. The aim of the study was to test whether cataloging public T cell receptors could identify signatures of past pathogen exposure. Using immunosequencing, the study profiled T cell repertoires from 666 subjects and related those repertoires to cytomegalovirus serostatus. In addition to the first cohort of 650 to 750 subjects, a separate validation cohort of approximately 120 different subjects was used. To predict cytomegalovirus infection status, the study combined high-throughput TCR immunosequencing, statistical association of individual TCRs with disease status, and machine learning. To study patterns of TCR occurrence, a later analysis re-analyzed previously published TCR beta repertoires from 500 to 850 donors and added high-resolution HLA genotyping. Rather than drawing on any new phenotypic data, the later analysis identified candidate immune exposures from TCR beta sequences and the way those sequences occurred across donors. An earlier analysis of around 580 of the donors used high-throughput TCR beta sequencing to judge whether each TCR beta V gene segment behaved as functional or pseudogenic. Donor age, sex, ethnicity and CMV serostatus were compiled alongside the repertoire data. A later genetic analysis used genome-wide SNP genotypes for about 60% of the roughly 700 donors, treating that subset as a discovery cohort. All discovery cohort repertoires had been generated on a single sequencing platform. HLA typing included class I and class II loci at four-digit resolution. The number of typed donors differed by locus: 629-630 for A, B, C, DRB1 and DQB1; roughly 510 for DQA1; roughly 600 for DPA1; and some 450 for DPB1. Roughly 5 DR-DQ haplotypes were handled as single units for association and clustering, since linkage in the cohort was strong. Among roughly 400 genotyped donors of the cohort, an average of approximately 240,000 unique TCR beta nucleotide sequences was sequenced per donor, of which about 19% were non-productive.

The method behind the library was the immunoSEQ multiplex PCR assay. For the multiplex PCR, a mixture combining 60 forward primers for TCR Vbeta segments and 13 reverse primers for TCR Jbeta segments was used. A multiplex PCR assay on genomic DNA amplified the CDR3 region of rearranged TCR beta genes. Amplified TCR beta libraries were sequenced as 87-base-pair reads on the Illumina HiSeq System. The original methods were these. In a later analysis, some 80 million unique TCR beta chains were counted across the roughly 610 repertoires, and roughly 9.9 million of these chains were shared by at least two donors. A nearest-neighbor algorithm error-corrected the raw reads and collapsed the reads into unique sequences, merging closely related sequences to remove PCR and sequencing errors. CDR3 sequences were aligned to IMGT reference sequences to assign V, D and J gene segments. For a sequence to be retained, at least a six-nucleotide match to both a V gene segment and a J gene segment was required. Rearrangements were called productive when the CDR3 lacked stop codons and stayed in frame with V and J; all others were non-productive. Following IMGT convention, CDR3 was defined as the stretch from the second conserved V-encoded cysteine to the conserved J-encoded phenylalanine. The earlier analysis of approximately 500 of the donors excluded sequences that lacked an unambiguous match to a single V gene segment. In an earlier analysis of about 590 of the donors, a V segment was called functional when productive rearrangements were above 56.7%, and segregating when the standard deviation between donors exceeded 5%. A statistical classification framework was developed to diagnose cytomegalovirus status using the catalog of TCR beta chain sequences. In a later analysis, V and J genes were assigned by comparing TCR nucleotide sequences against IMGT/GENE-DB human TR gene sequences. The TCRdist pipeline was used in a later analysis to assign CDR3 sequences and most-parsimonious VDJ recombination scenarios. In a later analysis, each TCR beta chain was defined by its CDR3 amino acid sequence together with its V-gene family, and reads without a unique V-gene family were excluded. In a later analysis, nearly 600 highly shared, low-generation-probability nucleotide sequences were removed to address suspected cross-contamination and a sequencing artifact. In a later analysis, a clonal expansion index for each public chain was calculated from normalized within-repertoire ranks of inferred template counts. In a later analysis, generation probabilities were computed with a VDJ recombination model fitted to out-of-frame rearrangements, and the resulting probabilities were checked against IGoR. Hypergeometric tests were used in a later analysis to score TCR-TCR, TCR-HLA and TCR-CMV co-occurrence, with a repertoire-size bias correction applied to the TCR pairs. False discovery rates were estimated in a later analysis by permuting HLA or CMV assignments 20 times. In a later analysis, co-occurring TCRs were grouped using DBSCAN, with TCRdist sequence similarity added in when clustering inside HLA-allele-positive subsets. Co-occurrence clustering excluded repertoires with fewer than 30,000 or more than 120,000 public chains, plus five with anomalous nucleotide sharing. Entries here come from immuneACCESS through TCRdb and include only in-frame sequences with V and J called. Some clones fail to appear in such tables; in the studies checked, an unresolved V gene covers under half of the shortfall, and the cause of the remainder is unknown. The V and J calls and the clone size are those of that table, but D and trimming were determined from the DNA. The sample profile shows 150,000 to 200,000 clones; around 82% of them were found once. Of the sample, 1.5% to 2% falls within the top ten clones.

The cohort comprised several hundred healthy bone marrow donors. At the time of sampling, all cohort members were nominally healthy, though unrecorded immune exposures were likely present. The donor was CMV seropositive and was included in the group of almost 300 seropositive cohort members. Every donor gave a peripheral blood sample, and the peripheral blood mononuclear cells from that sample were used for TCR beta sequencing. The Qiagen DNeasy Blood Extraction Kit was used to extract genomic DNA from the blood cell samples. From cysteine to phenylalanine, the CDR3 is 14 amino acids long. Only CDR3 DNA is held: 42 bases, read in frame from base 1. V lost 2 bases and J lost 5 bases; the stretch between them is 12 bases long. CDR1 and CDR2 are drawn from the germline V gene: WSHSY, SAAADI. The paper as a whole reports these results and caveats: A further reported finding was that TCR beta sequences accurately predicted the HLA-A and HLA-B alleles for most subjects in the first cohort. The cohort was sequenced for TCR beta chains only, and without alpha or paired-chain data the features that could be detected were limited. Linkage disequilibrium might explain the correlated functional status among segregating V segments, but an unknown experimental factor could not be ruled out. When HLA alleles, especially DR and DQ, strongly co-occurred, TCR associations were difficult to assign to individual alleles. In a later analysis, about 17,000 TCR beta sequences were associated with specific HLA alleles at a false discovery rate of 0.05. Cytomegalovirus status was reported to be diagnosed by the classifier with high specificity and sensitivity in both the original and validation cohorts. An earlier analysis of 587 of the donors showed that most TCR beta V segments appeared in productive rearrangements either about 87% or about 30% of the time, which broadly matched IMGT annotations. Some IMGT-functional V segments, including TRBV6-2 and TRBV6-3, could not be told apart with the 87-base-pair reads, so those segments were excluded. A cluster of highly shared sequence variants was judged likely to be a technical artifact of the sequencing pipeline. In a later analysis, HLA-associated TCR beta chains were found to be more clonally expanded and to have lower generation probabilities than equally common non-associated chains. A later genetic analysis reported fewer N-insertions in productive TCRs among donors in an Asian-associated ancestry cluster than the approximately 670-donor mean. The only immune exposure information available for the cohort was CMV serostatus. HLA typing was unavailable for some donors at each locus, so association tests used only the typed subset. Across donors, most TCR sequences were observed very rarely, whereas some public TCRs were present in many individuals. A later genetic analysis associated a missense DCLRE1C variant with V-gene and J-gene trimming of TCR beta chains, and an independent cohort replicated the association. In vitro tests confirmed that three of the cytomegalovirus-associated TCR beta chains recognize cytomegalovirus antigens. In a later analysis, most CMV-associated TCR beta chains were found to appear HLA-restricted, with HLA associations seemingly driven largely by CMV exposure. The study gave a list of some 150 TCR beta chains associated with cytomegalovirus. Several of the top co-occurrence clusters appeared to be linked to parvovirus B19, influenza, CMV and Epstein-Barr virus, according to a later analysis. According to the authors, the approach could potentially be generalized to other disease states and immunological phenotypes. A later analysis found that TCR association rates varied across HLA loci, with DRB1 alleles showing the most associated TCRs and HLA-C alleles the fewest. The earlier analysis of about 600 of the donors excluded 15 to 20 rarely observed V segments, including chromosome 9 orphons, because counts were too low. The presence/absence analyses assumed that sequencing depth was roughly uniform across donors, and that assumption may not be true.

Turning to this clone: The antigen it binds to is not known. Base qualities were left out, and no much larger clone turns up one base away.

The clonotype comes from a man in his forties in good health and CMV-seropositive. Sequencing was performed on PBMCs. This sequence uses TRBV10-2 and TRBJ1-1, with TRBD1 perhaps the D gene, on 6 matching bases. The DNA sequence is TGCGCCAGCAGTGAGAGGGAAGGGGGAACTGAAGCTTTCTTT. Translated, it reads CASSEREGGTEAFF.